This T cell receptor (beta chain) is drawn from a study of CXCR3-negative and CXCR3-positive naive CD8 T cells. Measured by frequency, this clonotype is medium-sized. What it binds is not known. Study findings and constraints: TRB CDR3 hydrophobicity was greater in CXCR3-positive naive cells than in CXCR3-negative naive cells. The study found comparably high diversity in both naive subsets and much lower diversity in memory CD8+ cells.

TRB cDNA was prepared as libraries by UMI-labeled 5' RACE. For each CDR3 protein, TCRdb gives one entry from its re-call of the 5' RACE reads, without DNA. The table lists roughly 8,100 distinct CDR3 sequences, with about 1.5% in the top ten. Germline CDR1 PRHDT, CDR2 FYEKMQ (reference sequence). The CDR3 is made up of 15 amino acids. Sequences were obtained from naive CXCR3+ CD8+ T cells from blood. Noted subset: CD45RO-CCR7+CD27+CD95- naive CD8+ T cells expressing CXCR3 (TNR3+). V usage is TRBV13 and J usage is TRBJ1-3; the D gene TCRdb calls, TRBD1, cannot be checked with no DNA. The source of this sequence is a human donor in good health. Some clones in this sample may be carry-over from other donors' samples. CDR3 protein: CASSLTPGAGNTIYF.